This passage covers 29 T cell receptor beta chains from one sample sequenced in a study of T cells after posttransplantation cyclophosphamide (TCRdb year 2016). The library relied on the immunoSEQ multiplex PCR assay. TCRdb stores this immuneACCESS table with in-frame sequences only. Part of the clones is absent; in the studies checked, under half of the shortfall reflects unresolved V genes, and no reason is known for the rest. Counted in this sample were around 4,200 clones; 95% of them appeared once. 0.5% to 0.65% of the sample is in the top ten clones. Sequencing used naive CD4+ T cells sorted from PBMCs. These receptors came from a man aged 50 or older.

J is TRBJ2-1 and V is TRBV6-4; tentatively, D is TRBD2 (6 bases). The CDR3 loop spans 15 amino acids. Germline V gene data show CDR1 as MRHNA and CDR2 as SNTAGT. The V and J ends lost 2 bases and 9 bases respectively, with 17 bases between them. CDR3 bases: TGTGCCAGCAGTGACAATTCTGCGGGACTTACTGAGCAGTTCTTC. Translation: CASSDNSAGLTEQFF.

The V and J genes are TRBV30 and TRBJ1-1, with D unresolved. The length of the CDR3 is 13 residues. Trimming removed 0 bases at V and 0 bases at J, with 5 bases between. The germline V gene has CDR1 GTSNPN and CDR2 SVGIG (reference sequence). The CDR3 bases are TGTGCCTGGAGTGTCAGTTTGAACACTGAAGCTTTCTTT. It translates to CAWSVSLNTEAFF.

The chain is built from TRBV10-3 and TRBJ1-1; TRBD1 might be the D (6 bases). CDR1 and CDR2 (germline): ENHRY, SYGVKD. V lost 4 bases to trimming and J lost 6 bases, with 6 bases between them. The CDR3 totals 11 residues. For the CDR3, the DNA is TGTGCCATCAGTGGGACAGCTGAAGCTTTCTTT. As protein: CAISGTAEAFF.

The CDR3 spells CAWGRGPHGYTF. CDR3 DNA sequence: TGTGCCTGGGGAAGGGGGCCCCATGGCTACACCTTC. The chain combines TRBV30 with TRBJ1-2, with 7 bases lining up with TRBD1. The length of the CDR3 is 12 residues. In germline, CDR1 is GTSNPN, CDR2 SVGIG (reference sequence). V lost 5 bases, J lost 6 bases, and 6 bases stayed unmatched.

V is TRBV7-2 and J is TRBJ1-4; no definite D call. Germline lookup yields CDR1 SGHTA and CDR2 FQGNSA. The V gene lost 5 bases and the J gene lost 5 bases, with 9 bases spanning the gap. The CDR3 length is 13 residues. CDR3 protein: CASSLIPNEKLFF. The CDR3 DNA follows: TGTGCCAGCAGCCTAATCCCCAATGAAAAACTGTTTTTT.

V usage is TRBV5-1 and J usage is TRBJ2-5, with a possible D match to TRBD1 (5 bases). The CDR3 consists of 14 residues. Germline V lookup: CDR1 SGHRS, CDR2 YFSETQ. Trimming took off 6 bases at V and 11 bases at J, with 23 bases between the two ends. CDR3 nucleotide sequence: TGCGCCAGCACCCCCTCAACAGGAACTCAAGAGCAGTACTTC. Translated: CASTPSTGTQEQYF.

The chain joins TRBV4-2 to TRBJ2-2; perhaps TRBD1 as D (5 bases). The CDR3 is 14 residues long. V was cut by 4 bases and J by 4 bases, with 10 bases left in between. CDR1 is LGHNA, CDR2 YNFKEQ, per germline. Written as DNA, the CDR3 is TGTGCCAGCAGCCTGACAGTACCCACCGGGGAGCTGTTTTTT. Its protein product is CASSLTVPTGELFF.

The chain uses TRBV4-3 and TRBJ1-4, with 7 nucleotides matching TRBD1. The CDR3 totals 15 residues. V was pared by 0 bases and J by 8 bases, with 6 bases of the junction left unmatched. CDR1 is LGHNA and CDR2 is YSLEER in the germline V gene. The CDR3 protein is CASSQEQTGREKLFF. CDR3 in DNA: TGCGCCAGCAGCCAAGAACAGACAGGGCGCGAAAAACTGTTTTTT.

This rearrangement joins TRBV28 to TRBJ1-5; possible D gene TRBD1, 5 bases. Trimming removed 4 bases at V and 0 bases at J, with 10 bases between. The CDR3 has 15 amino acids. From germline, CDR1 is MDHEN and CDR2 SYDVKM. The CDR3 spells CASSWGVYSNQPQHF. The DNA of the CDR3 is TGTGCCAGCAGTTGGGGGGTTTATAGCAATCAGCCCCAGCATTTT.

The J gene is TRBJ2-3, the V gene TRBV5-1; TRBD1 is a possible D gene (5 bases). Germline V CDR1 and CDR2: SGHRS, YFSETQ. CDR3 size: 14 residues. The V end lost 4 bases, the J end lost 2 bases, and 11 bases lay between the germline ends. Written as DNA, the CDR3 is TGCGCCAGCAGCGACGACAGTTTCACAGATACGCAGTATTTT. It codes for CASSDDSFTDTQYF.

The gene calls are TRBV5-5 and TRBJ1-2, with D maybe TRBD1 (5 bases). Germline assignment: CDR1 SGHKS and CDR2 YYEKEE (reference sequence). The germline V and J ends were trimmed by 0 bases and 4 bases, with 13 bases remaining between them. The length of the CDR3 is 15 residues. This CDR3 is CASSLGGPGVYGYTF. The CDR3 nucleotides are TGTGCCAGCAGCTTGGGGGGTCCGGGGGTCTATGGCTACACCTTC.

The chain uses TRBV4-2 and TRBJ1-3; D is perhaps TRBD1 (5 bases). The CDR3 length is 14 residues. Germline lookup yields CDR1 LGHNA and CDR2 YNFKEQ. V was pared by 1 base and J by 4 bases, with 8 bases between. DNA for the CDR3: TGTGCCAGCAGCCAAGTAAGGGGAGGAAACACCATATATTTT. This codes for CASSQVRGGNTIYF.

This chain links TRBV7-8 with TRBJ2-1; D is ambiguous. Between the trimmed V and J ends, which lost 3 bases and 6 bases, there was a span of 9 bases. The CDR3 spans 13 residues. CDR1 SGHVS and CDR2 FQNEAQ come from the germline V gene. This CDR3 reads CASSFADGNEQFF. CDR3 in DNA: TGTGCCAGCAGCTTCGCAGATGGCAATGAGCAGTTCTTC.

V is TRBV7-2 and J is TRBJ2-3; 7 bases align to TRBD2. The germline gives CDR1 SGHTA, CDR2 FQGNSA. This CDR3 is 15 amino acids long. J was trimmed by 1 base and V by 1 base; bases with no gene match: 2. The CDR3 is CASSLVRGGTDTQYF. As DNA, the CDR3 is TGTGCCAGCAGCTTAGTTCGGGGGGGCACAGATACGCAGTATTTT.

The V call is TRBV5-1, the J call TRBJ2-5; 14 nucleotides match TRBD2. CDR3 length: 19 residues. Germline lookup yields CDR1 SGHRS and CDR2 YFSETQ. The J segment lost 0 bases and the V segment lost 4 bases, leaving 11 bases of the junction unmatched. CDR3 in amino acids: CASSPGVTSGGAYQETQYF. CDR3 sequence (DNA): TGCGCCAGCAGCCCAGGGGTGACTAGCGGGGGGGCGTACCAAGAGACCCAGTACTTC.

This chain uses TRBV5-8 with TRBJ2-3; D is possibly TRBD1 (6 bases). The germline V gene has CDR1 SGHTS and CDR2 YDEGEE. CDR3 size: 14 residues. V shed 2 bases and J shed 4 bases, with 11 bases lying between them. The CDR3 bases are TGTGCCAGCAGCTTCCCAGGGGATGCAGATACGCAGTATTTT. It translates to CASSFPGDADTQYF.

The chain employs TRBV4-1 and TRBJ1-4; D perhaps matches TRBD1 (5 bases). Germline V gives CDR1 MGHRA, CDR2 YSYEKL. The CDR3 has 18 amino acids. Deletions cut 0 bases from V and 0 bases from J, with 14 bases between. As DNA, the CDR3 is TGCGCCAGCAGCCAAGATTGGGGCTTCGTTGCAACTAATGAAAAACTGTTTTTT. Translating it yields CASSQDWGFVATNEKLFF.

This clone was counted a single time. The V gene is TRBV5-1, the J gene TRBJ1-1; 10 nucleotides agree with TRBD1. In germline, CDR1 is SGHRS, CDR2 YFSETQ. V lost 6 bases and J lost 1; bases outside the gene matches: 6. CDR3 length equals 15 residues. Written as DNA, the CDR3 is TGCGCCAGCACCGGGACAGGGGTCAAGAACACTGAAGCTTTCTTT. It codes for CASTGTGVKNTEAFF.

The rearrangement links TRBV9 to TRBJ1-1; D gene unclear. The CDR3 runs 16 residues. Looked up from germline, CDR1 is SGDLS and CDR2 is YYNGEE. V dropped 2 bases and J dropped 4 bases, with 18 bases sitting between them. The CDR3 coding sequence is TGTGCCAGCAGCGTGGTTAGTTTCGGGAAAGCCACTGAAGCTTTCTTT. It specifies CASSVVSFGKATEAFF.

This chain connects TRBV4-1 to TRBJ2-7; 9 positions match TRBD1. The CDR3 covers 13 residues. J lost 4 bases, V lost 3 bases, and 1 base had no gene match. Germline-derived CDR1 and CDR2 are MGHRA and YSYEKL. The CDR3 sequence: CASSHGQGYEQYF. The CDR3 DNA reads TGCGCCAGCAGCCATGGACAGGGGTACGAGCAGTACTTC.

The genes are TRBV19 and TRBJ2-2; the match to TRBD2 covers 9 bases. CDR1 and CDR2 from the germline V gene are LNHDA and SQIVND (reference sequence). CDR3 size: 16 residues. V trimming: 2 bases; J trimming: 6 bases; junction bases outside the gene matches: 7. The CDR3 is CASSIKPTSGAGELFF. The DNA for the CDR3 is TGTGCCAGTAGTATAAAGCCGACTAGCGGAGCCGGGGAGCTGTTTTTT.

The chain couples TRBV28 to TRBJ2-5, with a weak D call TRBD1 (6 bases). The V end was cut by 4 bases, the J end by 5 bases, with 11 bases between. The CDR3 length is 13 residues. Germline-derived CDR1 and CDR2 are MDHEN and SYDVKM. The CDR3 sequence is CASSWGHRETQYF. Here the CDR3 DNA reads TGTGCCAGCAGTTGGGGACATCGTGAGACCCAGTACTTC.

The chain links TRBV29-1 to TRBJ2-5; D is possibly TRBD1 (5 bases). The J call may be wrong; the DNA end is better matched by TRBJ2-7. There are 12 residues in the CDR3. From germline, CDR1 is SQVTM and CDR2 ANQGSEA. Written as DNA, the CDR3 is TGCAGCGTTGAGATGGACAATTACGAGCAGTACTTC. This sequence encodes CSVEMDNYEQYF.

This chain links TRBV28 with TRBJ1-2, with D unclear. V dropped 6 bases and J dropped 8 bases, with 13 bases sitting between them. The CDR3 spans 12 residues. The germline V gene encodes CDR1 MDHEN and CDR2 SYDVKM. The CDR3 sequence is CASSPLSEGYTF. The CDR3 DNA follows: TGTGCCAGCAGCCCACTATCTGAGGGCTACACCTTC.

CDR3 in DNA: TGTGCCAGCAGCTTATCCCCCCCCACGACAGGGGGCCAAGAGACCCAGTACTTC. It yields the protein CASSLSPPTTGGQETQYF. V and J are TRBV7-3 and TRBJ2-5; 9 bases fit TRBD1. V dropped 2 bases and J dropped 1; count of bases not matched to a gene: 11. Looked up from germline, CDR1 is SGHTA and CDR2 is FQGTGA. This CDR3 has 18 amino acids.

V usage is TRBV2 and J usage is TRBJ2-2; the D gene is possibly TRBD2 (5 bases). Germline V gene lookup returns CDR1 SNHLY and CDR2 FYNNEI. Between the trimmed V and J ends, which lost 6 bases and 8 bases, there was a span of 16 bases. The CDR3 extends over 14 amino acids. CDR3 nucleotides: TGTGCCAGCAGCTTCCGGGAACAACTGGGGGAGCTGTTTTTT. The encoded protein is CASSFREQLGELFF.

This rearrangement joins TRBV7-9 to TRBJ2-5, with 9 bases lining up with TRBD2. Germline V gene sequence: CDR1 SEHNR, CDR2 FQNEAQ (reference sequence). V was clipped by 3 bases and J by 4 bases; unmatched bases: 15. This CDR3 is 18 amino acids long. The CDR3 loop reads CASSFRTSGSSRGETQYF. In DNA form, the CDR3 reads TGTGCCAGCAGCTTCCGAACTAGCGGGTCGAGTAGGGGAGAGACCCAGTACTTC.

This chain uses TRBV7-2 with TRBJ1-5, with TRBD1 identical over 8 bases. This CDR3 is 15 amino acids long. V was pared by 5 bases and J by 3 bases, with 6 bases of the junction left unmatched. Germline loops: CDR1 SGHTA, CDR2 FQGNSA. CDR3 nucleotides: TGTGCCAGCAGCCAAGGACAGGGACTCAATCAGCCCCAGCATTTT. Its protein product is CASSQGQGLNQPQHF.

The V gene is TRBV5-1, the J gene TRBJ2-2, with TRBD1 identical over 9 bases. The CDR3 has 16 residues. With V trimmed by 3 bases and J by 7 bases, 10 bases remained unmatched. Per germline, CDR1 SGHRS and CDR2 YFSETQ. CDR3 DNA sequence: TGCGCCAGCAGCTCGTGGACAGGGGACTTGGGCGGGGAGCTGTTTTTT. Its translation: CASSSWTGDLGGELFF.